This is a list of T cell receptor beta chains from one sample in a study of T cell responses to AZD1222 COVID-19 vaccine. The table came from immunoSEQ multiplex PCR; TCRdb's copy has only in-frame clones and leaves some out. This table holds around 100,000 clones, roughly 91% found once. The sequencing here drew on peripheral blood, taken on day 0 of AZD1222 vaccination. All receptors derive from an adult in good health. Each CDR3 is given with its conserved first and last residue. D genes are given only for firm matches. Clone size is stated in some rows and not others, as once, few, many or a class when expanded.

J,size,D,V,CDR3,DNA
TRBJ2-7,-,TRBD1,TRBV6-1,CASSASIGQGSYEQYF,TGTGCCAGCAGTGCATCAATAGGACAGGGTTCCTACGAGCAGTACTTC
TRBJ1-5,-,TRBD1,TRBV7-8,CASSRGTGGGQPQHF,TGTGCCAGCAGCCGAGGGACAGGGGGCGGGCAGCCCCAGCATTTT
TRBJ2-5,-,TRBD2,TRBV7-9,CASSHFWASGGEETQYF,TGTGCCAGCAGCCATTTTTGGGCTAGCGGGGGGGAAGAGACCCAGTACTTC
TRBJ2-1,-,TRBD2,TRBV4-1,CASSQTLAGGVHEQFF,TGCGCCAGCAGCCAAACACTAGCGGGAGGGGTCCATGAGCAGTTCTTC
TRBJ1-5,-,TRBD1,TRBV7-8,CASSFRDRDNQPQHF,TGTGCCAGCAGCTTCCGGGACAGGGACAATCAGCCCCAGCATTTT
TRBJ1-6,-,-,TRBV6-6,CASSHPDFGGGNSPLHF,TGTGCCAGCAGTCACCCCGACTTTGGAGGCGGTAATTCACCCCTCCACTTT
TRBJ2-7,-,TRBD1,TRBV11-2,CASSLVRPGQGGRYYEQYF,TGTGCCAGCAGCTTAGTCCGACCGGGACAGGGAGGGAGGTACTACGAGCAGTACTTC
TRBJ1-1,-,TRBD1,TRBV7-8,CASSPNRQGSTEAFF,TGTGCCAGCAGCCCAAACCGACAGGGAAGCACTGAAGCTTTCTTT
TRBJ1-3,-,-,TRBV7-8,CASSWRTEDTIYF,TGTGCCAGCAGCTGGCGGACTGAGGACACCATATATTTT
TRBJ1-4,-,-,TRBV2,CASRQGRGNEKLFF,TGTGCCAGCAGACAGGGAAGAGGTAATGAAAAACTGTTTTTT
TRBJ2-1,-,-,TRBV7-6,CASSLGQFTPLEDEQFF,TGTGCCAGCAGCTTAGGTCAGTTTACCCCCCTTGAGGATGAGCAGTTCTTC
TRBJ2-7,-,TRBD1,TRBV5-1,CASSFAGTGHEQYF,TGCGCCAGCAGCTTTGCCGGGACAGGGCACGAGCAGTACTTC
TRBJ2-5,-,-,TRBV28,CASSASGWGRETQYF,TGTGCCAGCAGTGCCTCAGGGTGGGGGCGTGAGACCCAGTACTTC
TRBJ2-2,-,TRBD1,TRBV7-9,CASSPGQGGTGELFF,TGTGCCAGCAGCCCCGGACAGGGGGGGACCGGGGAGCTGTTTTTT
TRBJ2-3,-,-,TRBV28,CASSLEQGPDTQYF,TGTGCCAGCAGTTTAGAACAGGGACCCGATACGCAGTATTTT
TRBJ1-4,-,-,TRBV30,CAWSVRGTGNEKLFF,TGTGCCTGGAGTGTACGAGGGACTGGTAATGAAAAACTGTTTTTT
TRBJ2-7,-,TRBD1,TRBV10-3,CAISTPGQGIYEQYF,TGTGCCATCAGCACCCCGGGACAGGGGATCTACGAGCAGTACTTC
TRBJ1-1,-,TRBD1,TRBV14,CASSHLRGGGGTEAFF,TGTGCCAGCAGCCACCTAAGGGGAGGGGGCGGCACTGAAGCTTTCTTT
TRBJ2-3,-,-,TRBV12-3/TRBV12-4,CASRRGMMDTQYF,TGTGCCAGCAGACGCGGGATGATGGATACGCAGTATTTT
TRBJ1-6,-,-,TRBV12-5,CASGFDESPLHF,TGTGCTAGTGGTTTCGATGAATCACCCCTCCACTTT
TRBJ1-2,-,-,TRBV28,CASRKWTSDGYTF,TGTGCCAGCCGAAAATGGACAAGTGATGGCTACACCTTC
TRBJ1-2,-,-,TRBV5-1,CASTPNPSSYGYTF,TGCGCCAGCACCCCTAACCCCAGCTCCTATGGCTACACCTTC
TRBJ2-3,-,-,TRBV12-3/TRBV12-4,CASSFFDPGTQYF,TGTGCCAGCAGTTTTTTCGATCCGGGAACGCAGTATTTT
TRBJ2-3,-,-,TRBV21-1,CAPTWRQTDTDTQYF,TGTGCCCCAACATGGAGGCAGACAGACACAGATACGCAGTATTTT
TRBJ2-1,-,-,TRBV11-3,CASSLTGRSYNEQFF,TGTGCCAGCAGCTTAACGGGACGATCCTACAATGAGCAGTTCTTC
TRBJ2-3,few,TRBD1,TRBV27,CASSLWTGDTQYF,TGTGCCAGCAGTTTATGGACAGGAGATACGCAGTATTTT
TRBJ2-1,-,-,TRBV19,CASSIGATGGYEQFF,TGTGCCAGTAGTATAGGTGCGACGGGGGGCTATGAGCAGTTCTTC
TRBJ1-4,few,TRBD1,TRBV7-9,CASSGFGTGEKLFF,TGTGCCAGCAGCGGGTTCGGGACAGGGGAAAAACTGTTTTTT
TRBJ1-2,-,TRBD1,TRBV19,CASSIKGTGYYGYTF,TGTGCCAGTAGTATAAAAGGGACAGGGTACTATGGCTACACCTTC
TRBJ1-5,once,-,TRBV28,CASSAGPNQPQHF,TGTGCCAGCAGTGCGGGACCAAATCAGCCCCAGCATTTT
TRBJ2-7,-,TRBD1,TRBV5-1,CASGTGSYEQYF,TGCGCCAGTGGGACAGGTTCGTACGAGCAGTACTTC
TRBJ1-1,-,-,TRBV12-3/TRBV12-4,CASGRNMNTEAFF,TGTGCCAGCGGGAGGAACATGAACACTGAAGCTTTCTTT
TRBJ1-3,once,-,TRBV3-1/TRBV3-2,CASSPGMISGNTIYF,TGTGCCAGCAGCCCAGGGATGATCTCTGGAAACACCATATATTTT
TRBJ2-7,-,TRBD1,TRBV5-8,CASSFSRGYEQYF,TGTGCCAGCAGCTTCTCCAGGGGGTACGAGCAGTACTTC
TRBJ1-6,-,-,TRBV2,CASSESVPPLHF,TGTGCCAGCAGTGAAAGCGTTCCACCCCTCCACTTT
TRBJ1-2,-,-,TRBV28,CASTLGTYGYTF,TGTGCCAGCACCCTGGGGACCTATGGCTACACCTTC
TRBJ1-2,few,-,TRBV11-2,CASSSTALGYGYTF,TGTGCCAGCAGCTCGACAGCACTCGGCTATGGCTACACCTTC
TRBJ2-3,-,-,TRBV2,CASSFMATQYF,TGTGCCAGCAGTTTTATGGCTACGCAGTATTTT
TRBJ1-2,-,-,TRBV6-5,CASSYGGERDYGYTF,TGTGCCAGCAGTTACGGGGGGGAGAGGGACTATGGCTACACCTTC
TRBJ2-2,-,-,TRBV27,CASRWLNNTGELFF,TGTGCCAGCAGGTGGCTGAACAACACCGGGGAGCTGTTTTTT
TRBJ2-3,-,TRBD2,TRBV4-1,CASSPGTRITDTQYF,TGCGCCAGCAGCCCAGGGACTAGAATCACAGATACGCAGTATTTT